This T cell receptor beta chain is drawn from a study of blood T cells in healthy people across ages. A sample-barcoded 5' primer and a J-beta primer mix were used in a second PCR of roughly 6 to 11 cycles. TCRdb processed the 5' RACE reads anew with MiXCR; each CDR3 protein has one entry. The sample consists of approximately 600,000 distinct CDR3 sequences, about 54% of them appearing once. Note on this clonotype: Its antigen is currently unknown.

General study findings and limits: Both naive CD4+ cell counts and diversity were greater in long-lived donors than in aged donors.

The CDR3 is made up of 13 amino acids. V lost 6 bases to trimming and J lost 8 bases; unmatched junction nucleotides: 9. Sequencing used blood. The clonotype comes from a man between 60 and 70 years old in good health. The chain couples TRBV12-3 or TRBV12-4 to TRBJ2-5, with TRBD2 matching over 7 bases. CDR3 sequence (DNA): TGTGCCAGCAGGCCCAGGGAGGGAGAAACCCAGTACTTC. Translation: CASRPREGETQYF.